The 17 T cell receptor beta chains in this list originate from one sample, sequenced in a study of blood T cell repertoires in COVID-19 (TCRdb year 2020). The library came from the immunoSEQ multiplex PCR assay. TCRdb obtained this table from immuneACCESS and retained in-frame rearrangements with V and J assigned. These tables miss some clones; where compared with another copy, unresolved V genes account for less than half of the shortfall, and the remainder is unexplained. Counted in this sample were 150,000 to 200,000 clones; around 79% of them appeared once. Approximately 5.9% of the sample goes to the ten largest clones. The sample consisted of peripheral blood. The receptor set was obtained from a woman aged 35 to 49 with COVID-19, enrolled during active disease.

The rearrangement links TRBV5-1 to TRBJ1-1; 8 bases are shared with TRBD1. The CDR3 is 16 amino acids. Germline V gene data show CDR1 as SGHRS and CDR2 as YFSETQ. V was clipped by 2 bases and J by 5 bases; unmatched bases: 11. The DNA of the CDR3 is TGCGCCAGCAGCTTCGGCGGGACAGGAAGAGGGACTGAAGCTTTCTTT. Encoded protein: CASSFGGTGRGTEAFF.

V usage is TRBV30 and J usage is TRBJ2-5, with D perhaps matching TRBD2 (5 bases). The CDR3 sequence is 15 residues long. Germline CDR1 GTSNPN, CDR2 SVGIG (reference sequence). V was shortened by 0 bases and J by 3 bases, with 14 bases between the two germline ends. The CDR3 DNA follows: TGTGCCTGGAGTGTACTAGGCCTCGGGGAAGAGACCCAGTACTTC. It is translated as CAWSVLGLGEETQYF. Full variable domain (missing parts from reference TRBV30 and TRBJ2-5): SQTIHQWPATLVQPVGSPLSLECTVEGTSNPNLYWYRQAAGRGLQLLFYSVGIGQISSEVPQNLSASRPQDRQFILSSKKLLLSDSGFYLCAWSVLGLGEETQYFGPGTRLLVL.

The genes are TRBV24-1 and TRBJ1-2; D not resolved. Germline V CDR1 and CDR2: KGHDR, SFDVKD. The ends were cut back, 4 bases at V and 8 bases at J, with 10 bases in the middle. This CDR3 is built from 12 residues. CDR3 bases: TGTGCCACCAGTGACCCCGTAGCGGGCTACACCTTC. Translation: CATSDPVAGYTF.

This chain uses TRBV4-1 with TRBJ1-4; possibly TRBD1 for D (6 bases). Trimming removed 4 bases from V and 5 bases from J, with 14 bases in between. The CDR3 is 15 amino acids. The V gene's germline CDR1 is MGHRA and CDR2 YSYEKL. CDR3 DNA sequence: TGCGCCAGCAGCCGGGCAGGGGAAGAAAATGAAAAACTGTTTTTT. It translates to CASSRAGEENEKLFF.

The chain couples TRBV6-5 to TRBJ2-1, with TRBD2 matching 10 bases. The CDR3 totals 15 residues. The V segment lost 0 bases and the J segment 6 bases; nucleotides outside the gene matches: 2. Germline CDR1 MNHEY, CDR2 SVGAGI. The CDR3 is CASSYSGLAVNEQFF. For the CDR3, the DNA is TGTGCCAGCAGTTACTCCGGACTAGCGGTCAATGAGCAGTTCTTC.

This clone turned up a few times. This chain links TRBV11-2 with TRBJ1-1; 10 bases line up with TRBD1. Germline CDR1 is SGHAT and CDR2 is FQNNGV. CDR3 length equals 16 residues. V was clipped by 5 bases and J by 7 bases; unmatched bases: 13. Written as DNA, the CDR3 is TGTGCCAGCAGCCTCCGGGACAGGGGAGTTTTTGGTGAAGCTTTCTTT. It yields the protein CASSLRDRGVFGEAFF.

V and J are TRBV7-6 and TRBJ2-2, with D perhaps TRBD1 (5 bases). From germline, CDR1 is SGHVS and CDR2 FNYEAQ. V was trimmed by 3 bases and J by 2 bases, leaving 7 bases between them. This CDR3 is built from 14 residues. The CDR3 DNA sequence: TGTGCCAGCAGCTTTGACAGCAACACCGGGGAGCTGTTTTTT. Its protein is CASSFDSNTGELFF.

The chain employs TRBV19 and TRBJ2-7, with a weak D call TRBD1 (6 bases). The CDR3 covers 15 residues. Germline CDR1 and CDR2: LNHDA and SQIVND (reference sequence). Trimming shortened V by 3 bases and J by 3 bases, and 15 bases separated the two germline ends. The CDR3 here is CASSIQGRGYYEQYF. CDR3 DNA: TGTGCCAGTAGTATTCAGGGGAGAGGGTACTACGAGCAGTACTTC.

The chain combines TRBV6-4 with TRBJ2-1, with TRBD2 identical over 10 bases. Losses at the gene ends were 4 bases for V and 4 bases for J; bases not matched to a gene: 4. The CDR3 is made up of 15 amino acids. The germline gives CDR1 MRHNA, CDR2 SNTAGT. CDR3 nucleotide sequence: TGTGCCAGCAGTGCCGCTAGCGGGGGATACAATGAGCAGTTCTTC. Its protein is CASSAASGGYNEQFF.

The chain has TRBV18 and TRBJ2-3, with TRBD2 identical over 11 bases. There are 17 residues in the CDR3. CDR1 is KGHSH, CDR2 LQKENI, per germline. Germline trimming cut 0 bases from V and 2 bases from J; bases unmatched to any gene: 4. The CDR3 DNA reads as TGTGCCAGCTCACCACCGAAGACTAGCGGGATCACAGATACGCAGTATTTT. Its translation: CASSPPKTSGITDTQYF.

The chain joins TRBV3-1 (or the pseudogene TRBV3-2) to TRBJ1-2; tentative D call: TRBD1 (6 bases). The CDR3 spans 18 residues. The germline V gene has CDR1 LGHDT and CDR2 YNNKEL (reference sequence). V was pared by 1 base and J by 8 bases, with 26 bases between. The CDR3 sequence is CASSQVRERDTPGRGYTF. The CDR3, as DNA: TGTGCCAGCAGCCAAGTCCGGGAACGGGACACCCCCGGGAGGGGCTACACCTTC.

The chain links TRBV5-8 to TRBJ2-7; tentatively, D is TRBD2 (6 bases). The germline V gene has CDR1 SGHTS and CDR2 YDEGEE. The CDR3 covers 16 residues. The V end was cut by 4 bases, the J end by 1 base, with 18 bases between. This chain's CDR3 is CASSPPGGSPSYEQYF. The CDR3, as DNA: TGTGCCAGCAGCCCCCCTGGGGGGAGCCCTTCCTACGAGCAGTACTTC. The full variable domain, with the rest looked up from reference TRBV5-8 and TRBJ2-7, is EAGVTQSPTHLIKTRGQQATLRCSPISGHTSVYWYQQALGLGLQFLLWYDEGEERNRGNFPPRFSGRQFPNYSSELNVNALELEDSALYLCASSPPGGSPSYEQYFGPGTRLTVT.

The chain uses TRBV18 and TRBJ1-2; maybe TRBD1 (6 bases). The CDR3 has 12 residues. Trimming shortened V by 5 bases and J by 6 bases, and 10 bases separated the two germline ends. Per germline, CDR1 KGHSH and CDR2 LQKENI. DNA of the CDR3: TGTGCCAGCTCAGTCTCAGGGGATGGCTACACCTTC. Amino acid sequence: CASSVSGDGYTF.

This clone showed up just once. V and J are TRBV3-1 (or the pseudogene TRBV3-2) and TRBJ2-5, with a tentative D call TRBD1 (6 bases). The CDR3 extends over 14 amino acids. Per the germline V gene, CDR1 is LGHDT and CDR2 is YNNKEL (reference sequence). V lost 4 bases, J lost 4 bases, and 13 bases lay in between. The CDR3 protein is CASSPQGSGETQYF. The CDR3 DNA follows: TGTGCCAGCAGCCCACAGGGCTCGGGAGAGACCCAGTACTTC.

The gene calls are TRBV7-3 and TRBJ2-6; weak D call: TRBD1 (6 bases). Germline V gene lookup returns CDR1 SGHTA and CDR2 FQGTGA. The CDR3 is 16 amino acids. The ends were cut back, 2 bases at V and 4 bases at J, with 12 bases in the middle. The CDR3, as DNA: TGTGCCAGCAGCTTAGAGGGGGTCCCGGGGGCCAACGTCCTGACTTTC. Its protein is CASSLEGVPGANVLTF.

CDR3 sequence: CASSLGPTRNEQFF. CDR3 nucleotides: TGTGCCAGCAGCTTGGGACCTACCAGGAATGAGCAGTTCTTC. V gene TRBV5-8 combines with J gene TRBJ2-1; D is ambiguous. CDR3 length equals 14 residues. Germline values: CDR1 SGHTS, CDR2 YDEGEE. The V end lost 0 bases, the J end lost 7 bases, and 11 bases lay between the germline ends.

This clone was seen only a few times. The genes are TRBV16 and TRBJ2-5; possible D gene TRBD2, 6 bases. The CDR3 consists of 13 residues. CDR1 KGHSY and CDR2 FQNENV come from the germline V gene. V was shortened by 2 bases and J by 5 bases, with 9 bases between the two germline ends. The CDR3 sequence is CASSQGRRETQYF. The CDR3 DNA is TGTGCCAGCAGCCAAGGGAGGCGGGAGACCCAGTACTTC. Variable domain in full (rest from reference TRBV16 and TRBJ2-5): GEEVAQTPKHLVRGEGQKAKLYCAPIKGHSYVFWYQQVLKNEFKFLISFQNENVFDETGMPKERFSAKCLPNSPCSLEIQATKLEDSAVYFCASSQGRRETQYFGPGTRLLVL.